A single sample gave rise to the 5 T cell receptor beta chains below, sequenced in a study of read filtering for tumor transcriptome and immune sequencing. The library was built from about 370 ng RNA with molecular barcoded adaptors for alpha/delta and beta/gamma chains. From the reads, TCRdb called clonotypes with MiXCR, one entry per CDR3 protein. Of about 130,000 distinct CDR3 sequences in the sample, 10% to 15% were seen once. The sequencing sample was made of a population of CD138-negative cells sorted from bone marrow. The receptors were gathered from a donor at least 40 years old with multiple myeloma.

This clonotype was counted ten times or more. The chain joins TRBV7-2 to TRBJ2-3; no firm D call. Germline CDR1 is SGHTA and CDR2 is FQGNSA. V shed 2 bases and J shed 6 bases, with 6 bases lying between them. The CDR3 sequence is 12 residues long. As DNA, the CDR3 is TGTGCCAGCAGCTTATCAAGGGATACGCAGTATTTT. Encoded protein: CASSLSRDTQYF.

A note on this clonotype: This sequence may be a read error, since a much larger clone differs from it by one base. The J gene is TRBJ2-5, the V gene TRBV5-1, with 12 nucleotides matching TRBD2. CDR1 and CDR2 from the germline V gene are SGHRS and YFSETQ. Losses at the gene ends were 5 bases for V and 1 base for J; bases not matched to a gene: 3. The CDR3 length is 15 residues. Here the CDR3 DNA reads TGCGCCAGCAGACTAGCGGGGGGACCCCAAGAGACCCAGTACTTC. This sequence encodes CASRLAGGPQETQYF.

This clonotype was detected many times. In nucleotides, the CDR3 is TGTGCCAGCAGCCAAGAGGACTCCGAGCAGTACTTC. Amino acids: CASSQEDSEQYF. V usage is TRBV3-1 and J usage is TRBJ2-7; D is perhaps TRBD2 (5 bases). The V end was cut by 0 bases, the J end by 6 bases, with 6 bases between. CDR1 LGHDT and CDR2 YNNKEL come from the germline V gene (reference sequence). The CDR3 length is 12 residues.

With respect to this clonotype: A read error may be the cause here, since a much bigger clone is one base away. This chain links TRBV28 with TRBJ2-1; 8 nucleotides match TRBD2. This CDR3 has 14 amino acids. Per germline, CDR1 MDHEN and CDR2 SYDVKM. CDR3 sequence (DNA): TGTGCCAGCAGGTCCGGGGGGGTCTACGATGAGCAGTTCTTC. This encodes CASRSGGVYDEQFF.

The sample holds many counts of this clonotype. V and J are TRBV5-1 and TRBJ1-4, with D maybe TRBD1 (5 bases). CDR3 size: 15 residues. Between the trimmed V and J ends, which lost 1 base and 4 bases, there was a span of 11 bases. Germline CDR1 and CDR2: SGHRS and YFSETQ. CDR3 coding DNA: TGCGCCAGCAGCTTGACAGGACAATTTAATGAAAAACTGTTTTTT. Protein: CASSLTGQFNEKLFF.